The clone carrying this T cell receptor (beta chain) is a singleton in its sample. The sample comes from a study of blood T cell repertoires in COVID-19. The CDR3 has 19 amino acids. Losses at the gene ends were 3 bases for V and 3 bases for J; bases not matched to a gene: 14. Germline CDR1 reads LNHDA; CDR2 reads SQIVND (reference sequence). How the authors handled the data: Nucleated cell number was recorded as an estimate derived from reference gene primer amplification. Data came from immunoSEQ multiplex PCR; TCRdb stores just in-frame clones and leaves some out. For V, J and clone size, that table is used; D and trimming come from the DNA. The sample includes tens of thousands of clones, 65% to 90% seen only once; the top ten take 3.8%.

The sequenced material came from peripheral blood. The sequence was obtained from a man aged 55 to 70 with acute or convalescent COVID-19. The chain links TRBV19 to TRBJ2-7, with TRBD2 identical over 13 bases. CDR3 in DNA: TGTGCCAGTAGTATGCGAGGACTAGCGGGAGAACGCACGTTCTACGAGCAGTACTTC. This encodes CASSMRGLAGERTFYEQYF.